This TCR beta chain comes out of a study of shared clonotypes between healthy human individuals. General study results and limits: A small donor pool kept down the genetic and exposure-history diversity that was represented.

Concerning this clone itself: Its matching antigen is unknown.

CDR1 MGHDK and CDR2 SYGVNS come from the germline V gene. The CDR3 length is 14 residues. Trimming took 6 bases from V and 6 from J; bases not matched to a gene: 10. Assay used: immunoSEQ multiplex PCR; TCRdb lists only in-frame clones, some missing. The sample has hundreds of thousands of clones, around 80% seen once; the top ten hold 13%. Healthy and HIV-negative, the adult donors had no recent acute infections or vaccinations. Everyone who donated was a Caucasian adult who lived in Nashville, Tennessee. Genomic DNA came from around 84 million PBMCs in unsorted samples. The source of this sequence is a woman in her 40s in good health. Some clones in this sample may be carry-over from other donors' samples. The chain carries TRBV25-1 and TRBJ1-2, with 7 bases identical to TRBD1. Sequenced sample: PBMCs. CDR3 in amino acids: CASSRQGGEDGYTF. CDR3 sequence (DNA): TGTGCCAGCAGCCGACAGGGAGGAGAGGATGGCTACACCTTC.